This is a list of T cell receptor beta chains from one sample in a study of OX40 agonist ivuxolimab in advanced cancers. Data came from immunoSEQ multiplex PCR; TCRdb stores just in-frame clones and leaves some out. This table has 35,000 to 45,000 clones, around 90% appearing once. This specimen was CD4+ or CD8+ T cells sorted from blood, taken in a trial of the OX40 agonist ivuxolimab. These receptors came from an adult with an advanced solid tumor such as melanoma, head and neck, liver or kidney cancer. Both conserved end residues are part of each CDR3. D genes are given only for firm matches. Clone sizes are given selectively: once, few, many, or a class where the clone is expanded.

d_call: TRBD2; j_call: TRBJ2-1; v_call: TRBV13; clone_size: once; cdr3_nt: TGTGCCAGCAAACTTTTTGGGCTAGCGGGAGGGCAGGAGCAGTTCTTC; cdr3_aa: CASKLFGLAGGQEQFF
d_call: TRBD2; j_call: TRBJ2-7; v_call: TRBV28; clone_size: .; cdr3_nt: TGTGCCAGCAGTTTATTTAACGGGAGGGGAGAGCAGTACTTC; cdr3_aa: CASSLFNGRGEQYF
d_call: TRBD1; j_call: TRBJ2-2; v_call: TRBV18; clone_size: .; cdr3_nt: TGTGCCAGCTCACCCACCGGGACAGGGATTCTCGCCGGGGAGCTGTTTTTT; cdr3_aa: CASSPTGTGILAGELFF
d_call: TRBD2; j_call: TRBJ2-1; v_call: TRBV19; clone_size: .; cdr3_nt: TGTGCCACCGCTAGCGGGGGGACCTACAATGAGCAGTTCTTC; cdr3_aa: CATASGGTYNEQFF
d_call: TRBD1; j_call: TRBJ2-1; v_call: TRBV6-5; clone_size: .; cdr3_nt: TGTGCCAGCAGTTACGGACAGGGCGGTGAGCAGTTCTTC; cdr3_aa: CASSYGQGGEQFF
d_call: .; j_call: TRBJ2-2; v_call: TRBV9; clone_size: .; cdr3_nt: TGTGCCAGCAGCGTATGGTCTGGGTCCGGGGAGCTGTTTTTT; cdr3_aa: CASSVWSGSGELFF
d_call: .; j_call: TRBJ1-1; v_call: TRBV28; clone_size: .; cdr3_nt: TGTGCCAGCAGTCCCCAATACAGGGAAACCACTGAAGCTTTCTTT; cdr3_aa: CASSPQYRETTEAFF
d_call: .; j_call: TRBJ2-7; v_call: TRBV6-1; clone_size: .; cdr3_nt: TGTGCCAGCAGTGACAACGTGAGCTACGAGCAGTACTTC; cdr3_aa: CASSDNVSYEQYF
d_call: .; j_call: TRBJ2-3; v_call: TRBV4-3; clone_size: .; cdr3_nt: TGCGCCAGCAGCCAAGATCAGAGGGATACGCAGTATTTT; cdr3_aa: CASSQDQRDTQYF
d_call: .; j_call: TRBJ1-5; v_call: TRBV6-1; clone_size: few; cdr3_nt: TGTGCCAGCAGTGAAGCCGCGGATAGCAATCAGCCCCAGCATTTT; cdr3_aa: CASSEAADSNQPQHF
d_call: TRBD1; j_call: TRBJ1-1; v_call: TRBV25-1; clone_size: .; cdr3_nt: TGTGCCAGCAGTGAATTAGGGGCGGGACAGGAAGCTTTCTTT; cdr3_aa: CASSELGAGQEAFF
d_call: .; j_call: TRBJ2-1; v_call: TRBV27; clone_size: .; cdr3_nt: TGTGCCAGCACTCCCGGTGTGGGGTTCGATGAGCAGTTCTTC; cdr3_aa: CASTPGVGFDEQFF
d_call: .; j_call: TRBJ2-2; v_call: TRBV25-1; clone_size: .; cdr3_nt: TGTGCCAGCGAAGTAATATACACCGGGGAGCTGTTTTTT; cdr3_aa: CASEVIYTGELFF
d_call: TRBD2; j_call: TRBJ2-5; v_call: TRBV6-5; clone_size: .; cdr3_nt: TGTGCCAGCAGTTACGGGGCTAGCGGCCAAGAGACCCAGTACTTC; cdr3_aa: CASSYGASGQETQYF
d_call: .; j_call: TRBJ2-7; v_call: TRBV2; clone_size: few; cdr3_nt: TGTGCCAGCAGTTACTCCGGACAGCCCTACGAGCAGTACTTC; cdr3_aa: CASSYSGQPYEQYF
d_call: .; j_call: TRBJ2-1; v_call: TRBV27; clone_size: .; cdr3_nt: TGTGCCAGCAGTCCTGATCTGACAGGAAACTACAATGAGCAGTTCTTC; cdr3_aa: CASSPDLTGNYNEQFF
d_call: .; j_call: TRBJ2-3; v_call: TRBV12-2; clone_size: .; cdr3_nt: TGTGCAAGTCGCTTAGTAGTTTGCCAGGGTAGATATACGCAGTATTTT; cdr3_aa: CASRLVVCQGRYTQYF
d_call: .; j_call: TRBJ1-2; v_call: TRBV6-6; clone_size: .; cdr3_nt: TGTGCCAGCAGTGGAGACAGGATGAACGGCTACACCTTC; cdr3_aa: CASSGDRMNGYTF
d_call: TRBD1; j_call: TRBJ1-1; v_call: TRBV4-1; clone_size: .; cdr3_nt: TGCGCCAGCAGCTTAGGACAGGGGGCAATGAACACTGAAGCTTTCTTT; cdr3_aa: CASSLGQGAMNTEAFF
d_call: .; j_call: TRBJ1-5; v_call: TRBV11-3; clone_size: .; cdr3_nt: TGTGCCAGCAGCCCGCCCCAGGGAACGTTAAGCAATCAGCCCCAGCATTTT; cdr3_aa: CASSPPQGTLSNQPQHF
d_call: TRBD1; j_call: TRBJ1-4; v_call: TRBV4-2; clone_size: .; cdr3_nt: TGTGCCAGCAGCAGCACCTCCGGGACAGGGGATGAAAAACTGTTTTTT; cdr3_aa: CASSSTSGTGDEKLFF
d_call: .; j_call: TRBJ2-1; v_call: TRBV6-1; clone_size: .; cdr3_nt: TGTGCCAGCAGTGAAATGGGACATTACAATGAGCAGTTCTTC; cdr3_aa: CASSEMGHYNEQFF
d_call: .; j_call: TRBJ2-1; v_call: TRBV27; clone_size: .; cdr3_nt: TGTGCCAGCCAACCTCTTGACAGGCACAATGAGCAGTTCTTC; cdr3_aa: CASQPLDRHNEQFF
d_call: .; j_call: TRBJ1-6; v_call: TRBV27; clone_size: .; cdr3_nt: TGTGCCAGCAGGCCAGCAGGGAATTATAATTCACCCCTCCACTTT; cdr3_aa: CASRPAGNYNSPLHF
d_call: .; j_call: TRBJ2-1; v_call: TRBV2; clone_size: once; cdr3_nt: TGTGCCAGCAGAGGGAGGAATGAGCAGTTCTTC; cdr3_aa: CASRGRNEQFF
d_call: TRBD2; j_call: TRBJ2-7; v_call: TRBV5-4; clone_size: few; cdr3_nt: TGTGCCAGCAGCTTGAAGGTTGGACTAGCGGGATTCTACGAGCAGTACTTC; cdr3_aa: CASSLKVGLAGFYEQYF
d_call: .; j_call: TRBJ2-3; v_call: TRBV20-1; clone_size: few; cdr3_nt: TGCAGTGCTAGAGTGGGTACGCAGTATTTT; cdr3_aa: CSARVGTQYF
d_call: .; j_call: TRBJ2-7; v_call: TRBV2; clone_size: .; cdr3_nt: TGTGCCAGCACTACATCCTACGAGCAGTACTTC; cdr3_aa: CASTTSYEQYF
d_call: TRBD2; j_call: TRBJ2-3; v_call: TRBV28; clone_size: .; cdr3_nt: TGTGCCAGCATCACCCGGGGACTAGCGGTACTTCGGGATACGCAGTATTTT; cdr3_aa: CASITRGLAVLRDTQYF
d_call: TRBD1; j_call: TRBJ2-7; v_call: TRBV7-8; clone_size: .; cdr3_nt: TGTGCCAGCAGCCCGGGGACAGCGACTTCCTACGAGCAGTACTTC; cdr3_aa: CASSPGTATSYEQYF
d_call: .; j_call: TRBJ1-4; v_call: TRBV27; clone_size: .; cdr3_nt: TGTGCCAGCTCCGGGACCGGGAATGAAAAACTGTTTTTT; cdr3_aa: CASSGTGNEKLFF
d_call: TRBD2; j_call: TRBJ2-7; v_call: TRBV30; clone_size: .; cdr3_nt: TGTGCCTGGCGGGACTACACCTACGAGCAGTACTTC; cdr3_aa: CAWRDYTYEQYF
d_call: TRBD1; j_call: TRBJ1-1; v_call: TRBV13; clone_size: few; cdr3_nt: TGTGCCAGCAGCTTAGCGAGAGGGGGCGCGGCCACTGAAGCTTTCTTT; cdr3_aa: CASSLARGGAATEAFF
d_call: TRBD2; j_call: TRBJ2-1; v_call: TRBV13; clone_size: .; cdr3_nt: TGTGCCAGCAGCTCCCTCGGGAGGGAGGATGAGCAGTTCTTC; cdr3_aa: CASSSLGREDEQFF
d_call: .; j_call: TRBJ1-2; v_call: TRBV5-4; clone_size: .; cdr3_nt: TGTGCCAGCAGCTTGGCCGGAGGTGGTGCACCCGGCTACACCTTC; cdr3_aa: CASSLAGGGAPGYTF
d_call: .; j_call: TRBJ2-1; v_call: TRBV27; clone_size: .; cdr3_nt: TGTGCCAGCAGTATAGCGCAAAGCTCCTACAATGAGCAGTTCTTC; cdr3_aa: CASSIAQSSYNEQFF
d_call: .; j_call: TRBJ2-7; v_call: TRBV4-1; clone_size: .; cdr3_nt: TGCGCCAGCAGCCAAGGGGGCTGGAATGGCGAGCAGTACTTC; cdr3_aa: CASSQGGWNGEQYF
d_call: TRBD1; j_call: TRBJ1-6; v_call: TRBV27; clone_size: .; cdr3_nt: TGTGCCAGCACGACCATCCGGGACAGCCTAAATTCACCCCTCCACTTT; cdr3_aa: CASTTIRDSLNSPLHF
d_call: TRBD1; j_call: TRBJ2-3; v_call: TRBV28; clone_size: .; cdr3_nt: TGTGCCAGCAGTGCCGGGGACAGGGAAGTTCCATGGACGCAGTATTTT; cdr3_aa: CASSAGDREVPWTQYF
d_call: .; j_call: TRBJ2-3; v_call: TRBV4-1; clone_size: .; cdr3_nt: TGCGCCAGCAGCCAAGATCAGGGCTATAGCACAGATACGCAGTATTTT; cdr3_aa: CASSQDQGYSTDTQYF
d_call: TRBD1; j_call: TRBJ2-7; v_call: TRBV6-1; clone_size: .; cdr3_nt: TGTGCCAGCAGTGAGTGGACAGGGACCTACGAGCAGTACTTC; cdr3_aa: CASSEWTGTYEQYF
d_call: TRBD1; j_call: TRBJ2-1; v_call: TRBV29-1; clone_size: .; cdr3_nt: TGCAGCGTGGCGGGACAGGGTTATGATGAGCAGTTCTTC; cdr3_aa: CSVAGQGYDEQFF
d_call: TRBD1; j_call: TRBJ2-5; v_call: TRBV7-9; clone_size: .; cdr3_nt: TGTGCCAGCAGCTTAGACAGGGGCCAAGAGACCCAGTACTTC; cdr3_aa: CASSLDRGQETQYF
d_call: .; j_call: TRBJ1-1; v_call: TRBV9; clone_size: .; cdr3_nt: TGTGCCAGCAGCGTAGACCCCGACTATTTGAGCGAAGCTTTCTTT; cdr3_aa: CASSVDPDYLSEAFF
d_call: .; j_call: TRBJ2-1; v_call: TRBV6-5; clone_size: .; cdr3_nt: TGTGCCAGCAGCCTCGGCAGGTACAATGAGCAGTTCTTC; cdr3_aa: CASSLGRYNEQFF
d_call: .; j_call: TRBJ1-1; v_call: TRBV11-2; clone_size: .; cdr3_nt: TGTGCCAGCAGCTTAGATCCCAGACTTTTAATAGAAGCTTTCTTT; cdr3_aa: CASSLDPRLLIEAFF
d_call: .; j_call: TRBJ2-1; v_call: TRBV25-1; clone_size: .; cdr3_nt: TGTGCCAGCAGTGTGGGCCTTTTCGATGAGCAGTTCTTC; cdr3_aa: CASSVGLFDEQFF
d_call: .; j_call: TRBJ1-1; v_call: TRBV5-4; clone_size: once; cdr3_nt: TGTGCCAGCAGCTCGGAAATCGGGAACACTGAAGCTTTCTTT; cdr3_aa: CASSSEIGNTEAFF
d_call: .; j_call: TRBJ2-1; v_call: TRBV29-1; clone_size: .; cdr3_nt: TGCAGCGTTGAAGGGAGGCGGGCAGGGGAATATTTGGGCAATGAGCAGTTCTTC; cdr3_aa: CSVEGRRAGEYLGNEQFF
d_call: .; j_call: TRBJ1-1; v_call: TRBV28; clone_size: .; cdr3_nt: TGTGCCAGCAGTTGGGCATCTGAAGCTTTCTTT; cdr3_aa: CASSWASEAFF
d_call: .; j_call: TRBJ2-7; v_call: TRBV7-9; clone_size: .; cdr3_nt: TGTGCCAGCAGCGCCTGGGTTGGGACATCCTACGAGCAGTACTTC; cdr3_aa: CASSAWVGTSYEQYF
d_call: .; j_call: TRBJ2-1; v_call: TRBV6-6; clone_size: .; cdr3_nt: TGTGCCAGCAGCCTTTCCCCTAACAATGAGCAGTTCTTC; cdr3_aa: CASSLSPNNEQFF
d_call: .; j_call: TRBJ2-1; v_call: TRBV2; clone_size: .; cdr3_nt: TGTGCCAGCAGTTTTAGACCGGGGTACAATGAGCAGTTCTTC; cdr3_aa: CASSFRPGYNEQFF
d_call: TRBD2; j_call: TRBJ2-5; v_call: TRBV9; clone_size: .; cdr3_nt: TGTGCCAGCAGCGTAGGTCCCGAGCGGGAGACCCAAGAGACCCAGTACTTC; cdr3_aa: CASSVGPERETQETQYF
d_call: .; j_call: TRBJ1-2; v_call: TRBV28; clone_size: .; cdr3_nt: TGTGCCAGCAGTTTATTTTTTCAGGGCTCGAACTATGGCTACACCTTC; cdr3_aa: CASSLFFQGSNYGYTF
d_call: TRBD1; j_call: TRBJ1-2; v_call: TRBV9; clone_size: .; cdr3_nt: TGTGCCAGCAGCGGACTACGGGACAGGTCCTATGGCTACACCTTC; cdr3_aa: CASSGLRDRSYGYTF
d_call: TRBD2; j_call: TRBJ2-7; v_call: TRBV5-1; clone_size: .; cdr3_nt: TGCGCCAGCAGCTCCCGGACTAGCGGTACCTACGAGCAGTACTTC; cdr3_aa: CASSSRTSGTYEQYF
d_call: .; j_call: TRBJ1-1; v_call: TRBV15; clone_size: .; cdr3_nt: TGTGCCACCAACGGGGCGCCGGGTGAAGCTTTCTTT; cdr3_aa: CATNGAPGEAFF
d_call: TRBD2; j_call: TRBJ2-1; v_call: TRBV29-1; clone_size: few; cdr3_nt: TGCAGCGTTTACGGACTAGCGGGGAACTACAATGAGCAGTTCTTC; cdr3_aa: CSVYGLAGNYNEQFF